The next 18 T cell receptor beta chains were all read from a single sample in a study of T-cell reconstitution after alpha-beta-depleted transplantation in children. Unique molecular identifiers were used in preparing the TCRbeta library. MiXCR, applied by TCRdb to the PCR reads, yields one record per CDR3 protein. This sample carries about 980,000 distinct CDR3 sequences, 25% to 35% of them seen once, and the ten largest clones take 28%. The sample here was PBMCs, mostly from graft donor cells, taken 360 days after TCRalphabeta/CD19-depleted stem cell transplant. All receptors come from a boy under two years old who had a stem cell transplant for SCID, so the T cells may come from the graft donor.

The rearrangement uses TRBV5-1 and TRBJ2-1, with 10 bases matching TRBD2. CDR3 length: 17 residues. Germline-derived CDR1 and CDR2 are SGHRS and YFSETQ. V lost 2 bases to trimming and J lost 6 bases; unmatched junction nucleotides: 11. CDR3 in DNA: TGCGCCAGCAGCTTCGAATTACTAGCGGGGACGATCAATGAGCAGTTCTTC. Amino acid sequence: CASSFELLAGTINEQFF.

The rearrangement joins TRBV15 to TRBJ2-7; no reliable D call. Germline V gene sequence: CDR1 LNHNV, CDR2 YYDKDF (reference sequence). The germline V and J ends were trimmed by 0 bases and 3 bases, with 18 bases remaining between them. CDR3 length: 17 amino acids. For the CDR3, the DNA is TGTGCCACCAGCAGAGACACCCTCCCCCTTAATAACTACGAGCAGTACTTC. It translates to CATSRDTLPLNNYEQYF.

Worth noting for this clonotype: One junction end does not reproduce the germline sequence, and a read error may be involved. This chain connects TRBV12-3 or TRBV12-4 to TRBJ2-2; 7 bases agree with TRBD1. This CDR3 is 17 amino acids long. In DNA, the CDR3 is TGTGCCAACAGTTTCGGTTGGGGACAGATGAACACCGGGGAGCTGTTTTTT. Amino acids: CANSFGWGQMNTGELFF.

The sample holds a few counts of this clonotype. The V call is TRBV28, the J call TRBJ2-1; TRBD2 might be the D (7 bases). There are 14 residues in the CDR3. In germline, CDR1 is MDHEN, CDR2 SYDVKM. Trimming stripped 5 bases from V and 6 bases from J, with 14 bases between. CDR3 in amino acids: CASSGGGHPNEQFF. In nucleotides, the CDR3 is TGTGCCAGCAGTGGGGGGGGCCACCCCAATGAGCAGTTCTTC.

The genes are TRBV7-8 and TRBJ2-1, with D hard to call. The CDR3 extends over 14 amino acids. Trimming shortened V by 4 bases and J by 5 bases, and 12 bases separated the two germline ends. Germline V gives CDR1 SGHVS, CDR2 FQNEAQ. Written as DNA, the CDR3 is TGTGCCAGCAGCTACATGGAGTTACACAATGAGCAGTTCTTC. It encodes CASSYMELHNEQFF. Filled out from reference TRBV7-8 and TRBJ2-1, the complete variable domain reads GAGVSQSPRYKVAKRGQDVALRCDPISGHVSLFWYQQALGQGPEFLTYFQNEAQLDKSGLPSDRFFAERPEGSVSTLKIQRTQQEDSAVYLCASSYMELHNEQFFGPGTRLTVL.

This clonotype was counted only a few times. In DNA, the CDR3 is TGCAGTGCTAGCGGGGACACCCTCAAGGGTGAGCAGTTCTTC. It encodes CSASGDTLKGEQFF. The chain joins TRBV20-1 to TRBJ2-1; maybe TRBD1 (6 bases). CDR3 length: 14 residues. Germline V lookup: CDR1 DFQATT, CDR2 SNEGSKA (reference sequence). V gave up 3 bases and J gave up 9 bases, with 18 bases separating them.

V and J are TRBV5-5 and TRBJ2-1, with 7 nucleotides matching TRBD1. The J segment lost 10 bases and the V segment lost 4 bases, leaving 14 bases of the junction unmatched. CDR1 is SGHKS and CDR2 is YYEKEE in the germline V gene (reference sequence). This CDR3 contains 15 residues. The CDR3 DNA reads TGTGCCAGCAGCCGTTCTTTACAGGGGCTGGGAGAGCAGTTCTTC. Its translation: CASSRSLQGLGEQFF.

The chain employs TRBV6-5 and TRBJ2-7; 8 bases match TRBD1. Germline V lookup: CDR1 MNHEY, CDR2 SVGAGI. The V and J ends lost 2 bases and 6 bases, in that order; junction bases with no gene match: 9. This CDR3 region has 15 residues. The CDR3 is CASSYDRGDFREQYF. As DNA, the CDR3 is TGTGCCAGCAGTTACGACAGGGGAGATTTTCGCGAGCAGTACTTC.

V and J are TRBV15 and TRBJ2-7; the match to TRBD2 covers 7 bases. This CDR3 comprises 15 residues. Germline-derived CDR1 and CDR2 are LNHNV and YYDKDF (reference sequence). The V and J ends lost 0 bases and 0 bases, in that order; junction bases with no gene match: 2. As DNA, the CDR3 is TGTGCCACCAGCAGAGAGGCTAGCGGCTCCTACGAGCAGTACTTC. This translates into CATSREASGSYEQYF. Variable domain in full (rest from reference TRBV15 and TRBJ2-7): DAMVIQNPRYQVTQFGKPVTLSCSQTLNHNVMYWYQQKSSQAPKLLFHYYDKDFNNEADTPDNFQSRRPNTSFCFLDIRSPGLGDTAMYLCATSREASGSYEQYFGPGTRLTVT.

The genes are TRBV6-2 or TRBV6-3 and TRBJ2-7; D is possibly TRBD2 (6 bases). V was trimmed by 2 bases and J by 0 bases, leaving 11 bases between them. The CDR3 sequence is 15 residues long. The germline CDR1 and CDR2 sequences are MNHEY and SVGEGT. DNA of the CDR3: TGTGCCAGCAGTTACGGGGGGTCGAGCTCCTACGAGCAGTACTTC. Translation gives CASSYGGSSSYEQYF.

The J gene is TRBJ1-1, the V gene TRBV6-5, with D unclear. The CDR3 consists of 12 residues. Trimming removed 6 bases from V and 1 base from J, with 6 bases in between. Per the germline V gene, CDR1 is MNHEY and CDR2 is SVGAGI. CDR3 in DNA: TGTGCCAGCAGGAAATGGAACACTGAAGCTTTCTTT. Protein: CASRKWNTEAFF.

This clonotype was detected only a few times. The rearrangement links TRBV12-3 or TRBV12-4 to TRBJ2-2; 9 bases line up with TRBD1. V trimming: 7 bases; J trimming: 2 bases; junction bases outside the gene matches: 14. This CDR3 contains 18 residues. The CDR3 nucleotides are TGTGCCAGCACCATTATGAAACAGGGGGCCGTAAACACCGGGGAGCTGTTTTTT. Its protein is CASTIMKQGAVNTGELFF.

This clonotype was detected only a few times. The chain links TRBV18 to TRBJ2-3; D remains ambiguous. Trimming pared 0 bases from V and 3 bases from J, leaving 4 bases between. CDR1 KGHSH and CDR2 LQKENI come from the germline V gene. The CDR3 loop spans 13 amino acids. CDR3 protein: CASSPPKTDTQYF. Here the CDR3 DNA reads TGTGCCAGCTCACCACCGAAAACAGATACGCAGTATTTT.

This clonotype showed up just a few times. This chain links TRBV7-8 with TRBJ2-1; D is undetermined. Trimming removed 2 bases from V and 3 bases from J, with 17 bases in between. From germline, CDR1 is SGHVS and CDR2 FQNEAQ. The CDR3 totals 17 residues. The chain's CDR3 is CASSLQEAVRFYNEQFF. CDR3 DNA: TGTGCCAGCAGCTTACAAGAGGCGGTAAGATTCTACAATGAGCAGTTCTTC.

This clonotype occurred many times. The chain combines TRBV30 with TRBJ2-7; either TRBD1 or TRBD2 may fit D (5 bases each). The CDR3 has 12 amino acids. In germline, CDR1 is GTSNPN, CDR2 SVGIG (reference sequence). With 3 bases removed from V and 7 bases from J, the gap between germline ends came to 13 bases. CDR3 bases: TGTGCCTGGAGGGGGGAGACGGGGGAGCAGTACTTC. It codes for CAWRGETGEQYF.

The chain links TRBV4-1 to TRBJ2-1, with unresolved D. The CDR3 is 12 residues long. The V gene lost 1 base and the J gene lost 6 bases, with 4 bases spanning the gap. CDR1 is MGHRA, CDR2 YSYEKL, per germline. DNA for the CDR3: TGCGCCAGCAGCCAAGTGTTCAATGAGCAGTTCTTC. It translates to CASSQVFNEQFF.

DNA of the CDR3: TGTGCCAGCAGCCCGCTGACCGTATACAATGAGCAGTTCTTC. Its protein is CASSPLTVYNEQFF. The chain combines TRBV14 with TRBJ2-1, with D unresolved. CDR1 is SGHDN, CDR2 FVKESK, per germline. There are 14 residues in the CDR3. V dropped 4 bases and J dropped 4 bases, with 11 bases sitting between them.

This clonotype appeared a few times. This chain's CDR3 is CASSLRSGGLYEQFF. The CDR3 DNA sequence: TGTGCCAGCAGCTTAAGAAGCGGGGGATTGTATGAGCAGTTCTTC. The rearrangement links TRBV7-2 to TRBJ2-1; TRBD2 matches at 8 bases. The germline V gene encodes CDR1 SGHTA and CDR2 FQGNSA. The CDR3 has 15 amino acids. V trimming: 2 bases; J trimming: 8 bases; junction bases outside the gene matches: 8. Based on the CDR3 plus reference TRBV7-2 and TRBJ2-1, the full variable domain is GAGVSQSPSNKVTEKGKDVELRCDPISGHTALYWYRQSLGQGLEFLIYFQGNSAPDKSGLPSDRFSAERTGGSVSTLTIQRTQQEDSAVYLCASSLRSGGLYEQFFGPGTRLTVL.